A selection of T cell receptor beta chains follows, all from one sample in a study of blood T cell repertoires in COVID-19. TCRdb's copy holds only in-frame clones and misses some; the assay was immunoSEQ multiplex PCR. Of about 200,000 clones in the sample, 82% were seen once. Material for sequencing was PBMCs or T cells enriched from blood (not recorded which). The receptors here all came from a man aged 35 to 55 who had recovered from COVID-19. CDR3s include the opening cysteine and the closing phenylalanine or tryptophan. D genes are given only for firm matches. Expanded clones get a size class; other rows say once, few or many, or leave the size out.

clone size	V gene	D gene	J gene	CDR3 protein	CDR3 DNA
-	TRBV9	-	TRBJ1-3	CASSVGSGNNPDTIYF	TGTGCCAGCAGCGTAGGTTCAGGGAATAATCCGGACACCATATATTTT
-	TRBV5-1	TRBD1	TRBJ2-1	CASSFPGTDEQFF	TGCGCCAGCAGCTTCCCCGGGACAGATGAGCAGTTCTTC
-	TRBV30	TRBD2	TRBJ2-1	CAWSAGLDNEQFF	TGTGCCTGGAGTGCGGGACTAGACAATGAGCAGTTCTTC
-	TRBV29-1	-	TRBJ2-1	CSWGVAYNEQFF	TGCAGCTGGGGGGTGGCCTACAATGAGCAGTTCTTC
once	TRBV2	-	TRBJ2-2	CASSEARRNTGELFF	TGTGCCAGCAGTGAGGCTAGAAGGAACACCGGGGAGCTGTTTTTT
-	TRBV7-6	TRBD1	TRBJ2-5	CASSPGSVIQGARETQYF	TGTGCCAGCAGCCCCGGGAGCGTTATACAGGGGGCAAGAGAGACCCAGTACTTC
-	TRBV28	-	TRBJ2-1	CASNNPTHEQFF	TGTGCCAGCAATAATCCGACACATGAGCAGTTCTTC
-	TRBV28	TRBD1	TRBJ1-1	CASIRLTNRGENTEAFF	TGTGCCAGCATTCGCCTCACAAACAGGGGTGAGAACACTGAAGCTTTCTTT
-	TRBV5-1	TRBD1	TRBJ2-1	CASSWDAGTGGYNEQFF	TGCGCCAGCAGCTGGGACGCCGGGACAGGGGGCTACAATGAGCAGTTCTTC
-	TRBV7-2	-	TRBJ2-7	CASSLAVLADYEQYF	TGTGCCAGCAGCTTAGCGGTACTAGCAGACTACGAGCAGTACTTC
-	TRBV7-2	-	TRBJ1-2	CASSLAAGNYGYTF	TGTGCCAGCAGCTTAGCGGCAGGGAACTATGGCTACACCTTC
-	TRBV25-1	TRBD2	TRBJ2-5	CASSEYRGGQETQYF	TGTGCCAGCAGTGAATACCGGGGGGGGCAAGAGACCCAGTACTTC
few	TRBV7-9	TRBD1	TRBJ1-4	CASSLWTGGRTNEKLFF	TGTGCCAGCAGCCTATGGACAGGGGGCCGAACTAATGAAAAACTGTTTTTT
few	TRBV2	TRBD1	TRBJ1-5	CASSSGTGGFWPQHF	TGTGCCAGCAGTTCCGGGACAGGGGGCTTCTGGCCCCAGCATTTT
-	TRBV7-3	-	TRBJ2-3	CASRDSATDTQYF	TGTGCCAGCAGGGATAGCGCAACAGATACGCAGTATTTT
-	TRBV19	-	TRBJ2-3	CASSILGGSTDTQYF	TGTGCCAGTAGTATCCTCGGGGGTAGCACAGATACGCAGTATTTT
-	TRBV6-5	-	TRBJ2-3	CASSYSSPASGTQYF	TGTGCCAGCAGTTACTCGAGTCCCGCGTCTGGTACGCAGTATTTT
-	TRBV18	TRBD1	TRBJ1-3	CASTTLRQQGSSGNTIYF	TGTGCCAGCACCACCTTACGACAACAGGGGAGCTCTGGAAACACCATATATTTT
-	TRBV24-1	-	TRBJ1-6	CATSDARTNSPLHF	TGTGCCACCAGTGATGCCAGAACGAATTCACCCCTCCACTTT
-	TRBV5-4	TRBD2	TRBJ2-5	CASSSRTSGETQYF	TGTGCCAGCAGCTCGCGGACTAGCGGAGAGACCCAGTACTTC
-	TRBV4-2	-	TRBJ1-2	CASSQDRTANYGYTF	TGTGCCAGCAGCCAAGATCGAACAGCTAACTATGGCTACACCTTC
-	TRBV6-4	TRBD1	TRBJ2-7	CASSLWDRGYEQYF	TGTGCCAGCAGCCTCTGGGACAGGGGGTACGAGCAGTACTTC
-	TRBV15	-	TRBJ2-5	CATSLDTAGSETQYF	TGTGCCACCAGCCTTGATACCGCGGGTTCGGAGACCCAGTACTTC
-	TRBV2	-	TRBJ2-3	CASNRDLSDTQYF	TGTGCCAGCAACAGGGACCTTTCGGATACGCAGTATTTT
-	TRBV30	TRBD2	TRBJ2-7	CAWTERGTGYEQYF	TGTGCCTGGACAGAGCGGGGGACCGGCTACGAGCAGTACTTC
-	TRBV12-3/TRBV12-4	-	TRBJ1-1	CASSYGVTEAFF	TGTGCCAGCAGTTACGGGGTAACTGAAGCTTTCTTT
-	TRBV5-6	TRBD1	TRBJ1-2	CASSLLGGRDYGYTF	TGTGCCAGCAGCTTGTTAGGGGGCCGGGACTATGGCTACACCTTC
-	TRBV29-1	-	TRBJ1-2	CSVETRQTPNYGYTF	TGCAGCGTTGAGACCCGTCAGACACCCAACTATGGCTACACCTTC
-	TRBV5-1	TRBD2	TRBJ2-5	CASSPGGQETQYF	TGCGCCAGCAGCCCGGGGGGCCAAGAGACCCAGTACTTC
-	TRBV5-1	TRBD2	TRBJ2-5	CASSLAGGPGETQYF	TGCGCCAGCAGCTTAGCGGGAGGGCCGGGAGAGACCCAGTACTTC
-	TRBV19	-	TRBJ1-4	CASSIVALEKLFF	TGTGCCAGTAGTATAGTCGCGTTGGAAAAACTGTTTTTT
once	TRBV5-1	TRBD2	TRBJ2-4	CASSWPPGTSGLAKNIQYF	TGCGCCAGCAGCTGGCCTCCCGGGACTAGCGGTCTAGCCAAAAACATTCAGTACTTC
-	TRBV7-2	TRBD1	TRBJ1-1	CASSLDREVTKFF	TGTGCCAGCAGCCTCGACAGGGAGGTTACTAAATTCTTT
once	TRBV29-1	-	TRBJ1-5	CSVAQRANQPQHF	TGCAGCGTGGCCCAGAGGGCCAATCAGCCCCAGCATTTT
-	TRBV4-1	TRBD2	TRBJ2-3	CASSQDSSGDYTDTQYF	TGCGCCAGCAGCCAAGATTCTAGCGGAGATTACACAGATACGCAGTATTTT
once	TRBV19	TRBD2	TRBJ2-1	CASSIQGSGYSYNEQFF	TGTGCCAGTAGTATTCAGGGTAGCGGGTACTCCTACAATGAGCAGTTCTTC
-	TRBV7-2	TRBD1	TRBJ2-5	CASSRSGTGLQETQYF	TGTGCCAGCAGCCGGTCCGGGACAGGGTTGCAAGAGACCCAGTACTTC
once	TRBV15	TRBD1	TRBJ1-5	CATSRYYRGNQPQHF	TGTGCCACCAGCCGATACTACAGGGGGAATCAGCCCCAGCATTTT
-	TRBV6-2/TRBV6-3	TRBD1	TRBJ2-3	CASSYSIRDSLTDTQYF	TGTGCCAGCAGTTACTCGATTCGGGACAGCCTGACAGATACGCAGTATTTT
-	TRBV6-5	TRBD1	TRBJ1-4	CASRQTGGNEKLFF	TGTGCCAGCAGACAGACAGGGGGGAATGAAAAACTGTTTTTT
-	TRBV7-9	TRBD1	TRBJ1-1	CASSRLRDRGNTEAFF	TGTGCCAGCAGCAGGCTGCGGGACAGGGGGAACACTGAAGCTTTCTTT
-	TRBV7-2	TRBD1	TRBJ2-3	CASSLRTGQVGTQYF	TGTGCCAGCAGCCTGAGGACAGGGCAGGTCGGTACGCAGTATTTT
few	TRBV3-1/TRBV3-2	TRBD2	TRBJ2-2	CASSPLFSGALGELFF	TGTGCCAGCAGCCCACTGTTTAGCGGGGCCCTCGGGGAGCTGTTTTTT